A selection of T cell receptor beta chains follows, all from one sample in a study of T cells in Graves' hyperthyroidism and ophthalmopathy. TCRdb itself ran the multiplex PCR reads through MiXCR, one entry per CDR3 protein. Altogether approximately 430,000 distinct CDR3 sequences are present, less than 20% being singletons, with the ten largest covering roughly 7.7%. The sample was blood. The receptors come from a woman between 18 and 29 years old with Graves' hyperthyroidism. Both conserved end residues are part of each CDR3. The D gene is left open where the match is weak. Size is stated for part of the rows, as once, few or many counts, or as a class when the clone is expanded.

d_call: TRBD2; v_call: TRBV24-1; j_call: TRBJ2-5; clone_size: few; cdr3_nt: TGTGCCACCAGTGAAACTAGCGGGAGACTATTCCAAGAGACCCAGTACTTC; cdr3_aa: CATSETSGRLFQETQYF
d_call: NA; v_call: TRBV24-1; j_call: TRBJ1-5; clone_size: many; cdr3_nt: TGTGCCACCAGTGATGGGGGACAGCCCCAGCATTTT; cdr3_aa: CATSDGGQPQHF
d_call: TRBD2; v_call: TRBV10-3; j_call: TRBJ2-3; clone_size: NA; cdr3_nt: TGTGCCATCAGCGAAAGGGAGGGCCGCACAGATACGCAGTATTTT; cdr3_aa: CAISEREGRTDTQYF
d_call: TRBD1; v_call: TRBV30; j_call: TRBJ2-2; clone_size: many; cdr3_nt: TGTGCCTGGAGTGGGGGGACAGGGGCGTACACCGGGGAGCTGTTTTTT; cdr3_aa: CAWSGGTGAYTGELFF
d_call: NA; v_call: TRBV20-1; j_call: TRBJ2-3; clone_size: many; cdr3_nt: TGCAGTGCTCCGCATTTGGGGTTAGCAGATACGCAGTATTTT; cdr3_aa: CSAPHLGLADTQYF
d_call: NA; v_call: TRBV10-3; j_call: TRBJ2-5; clone_size: many; cdr3_nt: TGTGCCATCAGTGAGAGTGCGGGAAAAATAGAGACCCAGTACTTC; cdr3_aa: CAISESAGKIETQYF
d_call: TRBD1; v_call: TRBV20-1; j_call: TRBJ1-2; clone_size: NA; cdr3_nt: TGCAGTGCTAGGGCAGGGGGGTATGGCTACACCTTC; cdr3_aa: CSARAGGYGYTF
d_call: NA; v_call: TRBV12-3/TRBV12-4; j_call: TRBJ1-5; clone_size: many; cdr3_nt: TGTGCCAGCAGTTTAATGACGCCGCGGCCCCAGCATTTT; cdr3_aa: CASSLMTPRPQHF
d_call: TRBD1; v_call: TRBV20-1; j_call: TRBJ2-7; clone_size: many; cdr3_nt: TGCAGTGCTAGAGACCAGGGGGCATACGAGCAGTACTTC; cdr3_aa: CSARDQGAYEQYF
d_call: NA; v_call: TRBV13; j_call: TRBJ2-3; clone_size: many; cdr3_nt: TGTGCCAGCAAAGGGGACCTTTTCACAGATACGCAGTATTTT; cdr3_aa: CASKGDLFTDTQYF
d_call: NA; v_call: TRBV6-5; j_call: TRBJ2-5; clone_size: many; cdr3_nt: TGTGCCAGCAGTTACGGGGGGGGCCCCGGTTCGGAGACCCAGTACTTC; cdr3_aa: CASSYGGGPGSETQYF
d_call: NA; v_call: TRBV20-1; j_call: TRBJ1-6; clone_size: NA; cdr3_nt: TGCAGTGCTAGAGAGGGGAGGAATTCACCCCTCCACTTT; cdr3_aa: CSAREGRNSPLHF
d_call: TRBD1; v_call: TRBV28; j_call: TRBJ1-2; clone_size: many; cdr3_nt: TGTGCCAGCAGCACAGGGGGCGGAGGCTACACCTTC; cdr3_aa: CASSTGGGGYTF
d_call: NA; v_call: TRBV29-1; j_call: TRBJ1-4; clone_size: NA; cdr3_nt: TGCAGCGTTTCCCCGATAAATGAAAAACTGTTTTTT; cdr3_aa: CSVSPINEKLFF
d_call: TRBD1; v_call: TRBV7-8; j_call: TRBJ2-7; clone_size: many; cdr3_nt: TGTGCCAGCAGCTTATTCTCGAGGGGGCCGGACGAGCAGTACTTC; cdr3_aa: CASSLFSRGPDEQYF
d_call: NA; v_call: TRBV20-1; j_call: TRBJ1-6; clone_size: few; cdr3_nt: TGCAGTGCTTCGGACCCGAATTCACCCCTCCACTTT; cdr3_aa: CSASDPNSPLHF
d_call: NA; v_call: TRBV3-1; j_call: TRBJ2-7; clone_size: many; cdr3_nt: TGTGCCAGCAGCCAAGGGGACTCCCGCTACGAGCAGTACTTC; cdr3_aa: CASSQGDSRYEQYF
d_call: NA; v_call: TRBV12-3/TRBV12-4; j_call: TRBJ1-5; clone_size: many; cdr3_nt: TGTGCCAGCAGTTTTTTACGATCCTCAGCCCAGCATTTT; cdr3_aa: CASSFLRSSAQHF
d_call: NA; v_call: TRBV27; j_call: TRBJ1-1; clone_size: many; cdr3_nt: TGTGCCAGCAGTCCAAGAACAGGGAACACTGAAGCTTTCTTT; cdr3_aa: CASSPRTGNTEAFF
d_call: NA; v_call: TRBV7-2; j_call: TRBJ1-4; clone_size: many; cdr3_nt: TGTGCCAGCAGCTTAGGGCGGCGATGGGAACCTAATGAAAAACTGTTTTTT; cdr3_aa: CASSLGRRWEPNEKLFF
d_call: NA; v_call: TRBV5-1; j_call: TRBJ2-2; clone_size: many; cdr3_nt: TGCGCCAGCAGCGGACGCACCGGGGAGCTGTTTTTT; cdr3_aa: CASSGRTGELFF
d_call: TRBD2; v_call: TRBV20-1; j_call: TRBJ2-7; clone_size: many; cdr3_nt: TGCAGTGCTAGAGATAGCGGGAGGGTCTACGAGCAGTACTTC; cdr3_aa: CSARDSGRVYEQYF
d_call: NA; v_call: TRBV5-1; j_call: TRBJ1-4; clone_size: many; cdr3_nt: TGCGCCAGCAGCTTAGGCAGGGGTGATGAAAAACTGTTTTTT; cdr3_aa: CASSLGRGDEKLFF
d_call: NA; v_call: TRBV19; j_call: TRBJ2-3; clone_size: few; cdr3_nt: TGTGCCAGTAGTATCGATTCCGGGACCAGGGGCCCAGATACGCAGTATTTT; cdr3_aa: CASSIDSGTRGPDTQYF
d_call: NA; v_call: TRBV5-6; j_call: TRBJ2-1; clone_size: many; cdr3_nt: TGTGCCAGCAGCCGTATTAGACTGGATGAGCAGTTCTTC; cdr3_aa: CASSRIRLDEQFF
d_call: NA; v_call: TRBV5-1; j_call: TRBJ2-7; clone_size: many; cdr3_nt: TGCGCCAGCTCGGTACGTGAAGGGGAGCAGTACTTC; cdr3_aa: CASSVREGEQYF
d_call: NA; v_call: TRBV7-8; j_call: TRBJ1-5; clone_size: once; cdr3_nt: TGTGCCGGCAGCTTAGATGGGGTACAGCCCCAGCATTTT; cdr3_aa: CAGSLDGVQPQHF
d_call: NA; v_call: TRBV2; j_call: TRBJ1-2; clone_size: many; cdr3_nt: TGTGCCAGCAGTGTCGAGTATGGCTACACCTTC; cdr3_aa: CASSVEYGYTF
d_call: TRBD1; v_call: TRBV20-1; j_call: TRBJ2-5; clone_size: many; cdr3_nt: TGCAGTGCTAGGCCCGACAGGGTGGGAGAGACCCAGTACTTC; cdr3_aa: CSARPDRVGETQYF
d_call: NA; v_call: TRBV14; j_call: TRBJ2-1; clone_size: many; cdr3_nt: TGTGCCAGCAGCCAAGGGGGTGAAACCTACAATGAGCAGTTCTTC; cdr3_aa: CASSQGGETYNEQFF
d_call: NA; v_call: TRBV11-2; j_call: TRBJ1-1; clone_size: few; cdr3_nt: TGTGCCAGCAGCTTAGAGTGGACGGTGAACACTGAAGCTTTCTTT; cdr3_aa: CASSLEWTVNTEAFF
d_call: TRBD1; v_call: TRBV5-1; j_call: TRBJ1-1; clone_size: NA; cdr3_nt: TGCGCCAGCAGCCCGGTGCGACAGGGCGTCACTGAAGCTTTCTTT; cdr3_aa: CASSPVRQGVTEAFF
d_call: NA; v_call: TRBV5-1; j_call: TRBJ1-2; clone_size: many; cdr3_nt: TGCGCCAGCAGCTTGGGGTCAGGGCCGATGGCCGATGGCTACACCTTC; cdr3_aa: CASSLGSGPMADGYTF
d_call: TRBD1; v_call: TRBV11-2; j_call: TRBJ2-5; clone_size: many; cdr3_nt: TGTGCCAGCATCCCGACAACAGGGGGGCGAGAGACCCAGTACTTC; cdr3_aa: CASIPTTGGRETQYF
d_call: NA; v_call: TRBV28; j_call: TRBJ1-2; clone_size: NA; cdr3_nt: TGTGCCAGCACCTCTACTCGGGGGGACCGTAACTATGGCTACACCTTC; cdr3_aa: CASTSTRGDRNYGYTF